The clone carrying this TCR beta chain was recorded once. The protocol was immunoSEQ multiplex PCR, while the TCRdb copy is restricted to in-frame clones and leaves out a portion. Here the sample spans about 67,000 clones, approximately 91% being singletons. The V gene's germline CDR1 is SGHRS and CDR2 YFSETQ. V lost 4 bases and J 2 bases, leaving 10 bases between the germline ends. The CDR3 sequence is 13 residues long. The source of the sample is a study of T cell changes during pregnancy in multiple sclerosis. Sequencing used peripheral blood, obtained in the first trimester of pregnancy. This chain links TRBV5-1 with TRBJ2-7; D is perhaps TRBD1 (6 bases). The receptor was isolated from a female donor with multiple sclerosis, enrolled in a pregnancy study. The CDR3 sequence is CASSVQGPYEQYF. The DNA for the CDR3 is TGCGCCAGCAGCGTCCAGGGGCCCTACGAGCAGTACTTC.